This passage covers 23 T cell receptor beta chains from one sample sequenced in a study of human T cells and chemical hapten exposure. TCRdb called the RACE reads again in MiXCR, with one record for every CDR3 protein. Here the sample spans 40,000 to 50,000 distinct CDR3 sequences, over 3.5% being singletons. Time point in this sample: patch test 1, 2 weeks after DPC sensitization. Treatment given: therapeutic diphenylcyclopropenone sensitization with weekly scalp DPC. Unfractionated whole blood was the source from which total RNA was extracted. Sequenced material: whole blood, taken in connection with sensitization to the hapten diphenylcyclopropenone (DPC). These receptors came from a man in his forties or fifties with alopecia areata. Some clones in this sample may be carry-over from other donors' samples.

This clonotype was detected ten times or more. The chain uses TRBV7-9 and TRBJ2-5; 12 positions match TRBD1. V dropped 4 bases and J dropped 5; count of bases not matched to a gene: 5. This CDR3 has 15 residues. The germline V gene encodes CDR1 SEHNR and CDR2 FQNEAQ (reference sequence). CDR3 DNA sequence: TGTGCCAGCAGCTGGGGGACAGGGGGCTTGGAGACCCAGTACTTC. It specifies CASSWGTGGLETQYF.

The table lists this clonotype with many counts. The chain uses TRBV3-1 and TRBJ2-2; no reliable D call. V lost 5 bases, J lost 7 bases, and 11 bases lay in between. This CDR3 has 13 residues. Germline assignment: CDR1 LGHDT and CDR2 YNNKEL (reference sequence). This CDR3 reads CASSAESVGELFF. CDR3 DNA sequence: TGTGCCAGCAGCGCTGAGAGTGTCGGGGAGCTGTTTTTT.

This clonotype was observed at least ten times. The gene calls are TRBV10-3 and TRBJ2-7; 9 nucleotides match TRBD2. The CDR3 totals 17 residues. V shed 0 bases, J shed 4 bases, and the junction held 10 bases outside the gene matches. CDR1 is ENHRY, CDR2 SYGVKD, per germline. In DNA form, the CDR3 reads TGTGCCATCAGTGAGTCGTCTAGCGGGACTTCTTTTTACGAGCAGTACTTC. Protein sequence: CAISESSSGTSFYEQYF.

This clonotype was found many times. The chain carries TRBV5-5 and TRBJ2-2, with D maybe TRBD2 (5 bases). The length of the CDR3 is 16 residues. The V gene lost 3 bases and the J gene lost 6 bases, with 18 bases spanning the gap. From germline, CDR1 is SGHKS and CDR2 YYEKEE (reference sequence). The CDR3: CASSYSVSVVSGELFF. The CDR3 DNA follows: TGTGCCAGCAGCTACAGTGTTAGCGTAGTATCCGGGGAGCTGTTTTTT.

Remarks on this clonotype: A much larger clone differs from this one at a single base, so this may be a read error. This chain links TRBV10-3 with TRBJ2-1; no clear D gene. V was trimmed by 4 bases and J by 8 bases, leaving 9 bases between them. The germline gives CDR1 ENHRY, CDR2 SYGVKD. The CDR3 loop spans 12 amino acids. In DNA form, the CDR3 reads TGTGCCATCAGTGCTAGAGATGATGAGCAGTTCTTC. Amino acids: CAISARDDEQFF.

The genes are TRBV18 and TRBJ1-1; D is uncertain. Germline assignment: CDR1 KGHSH and CDR2 LQKENI. The V end lost 0 bases, the J end lost 1 base, and 9 bases lay between the germline ends. The CDR3 totals 15 residues. The chain's CDR3 is CASSPPLNKNTEAFF. Here the CDR3 DNA reads TGTGCCAGCTCACCACCGTTGAACAAGAACACTGAAGCTTTCTTT.

This clonotype was recorded many times. The CDR3 nucleotides are TGCAGCGTTGGAGCTAGCACAGATACGCAGTATTTT. Amino acid sequence: CSVGASTDTQYF. The chain combines TRBV29-1 with TRBJ2-3; D gene uncertain. The CDR3 is made up of 12 amino acids. The germline gives CDR1 SQVTM, CDR2 ANQGSEA. V was clipped by 4 bases and J by 0 bases, with 5 bases between them.

The chain has TRBV28 and TRBJ2-7; D is possibly TRBD2 (7 bases). V lost 5 bases, J lost 7 bases, and 18 bases lay in between. The CDR3 loop spans 14 amino acids. Germline loops: CDR1 MDHEN, CDR2 SYDVKM. This CDR3 reads CASSPGGLRGEQYF. DNA for the CDR3: TGTGCCAGCAGTCCCGGGGGGTTAAGGGGGGAGCAGTACTTC.

This clonotype was counted many times. This chain joins TRBV7-9 and TRBJ1-4; D not resolved. Germline CDR1 SEHNR, CDR2 FQNEAQ (reference sequence). Trimming shortened V by 1 base and J by 3 bases, and 9 bases separated the two germline ends. This CDR3 has 15 residues. The CDR3 region is CASSLEVQPNEKLFF. DNA for the CDR3: TGTGCCAGCAGCTTAGAAGTCCAGCCTAATGAAAAACTGTTTTTT.

The table lists this clonotype with many counts. The genes are TRBV7-2 and TRBJ2-3, with D uncertain. V was pared by 1 base and J by 1 base, with 6 bases between. The CDR3 contains 14 residues. Germline CDR1 and CDR2: SGHTA and FQGNSA. The CDR3, as DNA: TGTGCCAGCAGCTTAGTAGCAGGCACAGATACGCAGTATTTT. Translated: CASSLVAGTDTQYF.

This clonotype was detected ten times or more. The chain employs TRBV3-1 and TRBJ1-1; D is unclear. The V and J ends lost 0 bases and 10 bases respectively, with 15 bases between them. Per germline, CDR1 LGHDT and CDR2 YNNKEL (reference sequence). The CDR3 runs to 14 residues. CDR3 amino acids: CASSQDSRTLPAFF. DNA of the CDR3: TGTGCCAGCAGCCAAGATTCGAGGACCTTGCCAGCTTTCTTT.

This clonotype was detected ten times or more. This rearrangement joins TRBV12-3 or TRBV12-4 to TRBJ2-3; 12 bases align to TRBD2. The V and J ends lost 5 bases and 4 bases, in that order; junction bases with no gene match: 4. The CDR3 runs 15 residues. CDR3 sequence: CASSPSGRAADTQYF. The CDR3 nucleotides are TGTGCCAGCAGTCCTAGCGGGAGGGCCGCAGATACGCAGTATTTT.

Many counts were recorded for this clonotype. V and J are TRBV6-7 and TRBJ2-7; no reliable D call. TRBV6-7 is noted as an ORF with a role that remains uncertain. Trimming removed 8 bases from V and 2 bases from J, with 10 bases in between. This CDR3 contains 12 residues. The chain's CDR3 is CASLLIPYEQYF. The CDR3 nucleotides are TGTGCCAGCCTTCTTATTCCCTACGAGCAGTACTTC.

The chain couples TRBV12-3 or TRBV12-4 to TRBJ1-6; D not certain. This CDR3 is 14 amino acids long. The germline V and J ends were trimmed by 3 bases and 5 bases, with 8 bases remaining between them. The CDR3 spells CASSLRQNNSPLHF. The CDR3 DNA reads TGTGCCAGCAGTTTGCGGCAGAATAATTCACCCCTCCACTTT.

This clonotype was detected ten times or more. The V call is TRBV28, the J call TRBJ1-1; the D gene is possibly TRBD1 (6 bases). The V gene's germline CDR1 is MDHEN and CDR2 SYDVKM. V was trimmed by 3 bases and J by 1 base, leaving 12 bases between them. The CDR3 consists of 15 residues. The CDR3 reads CASSFRGAQNTEAFF. The CDR3 coding sequence is TGTGCCAGCAGTTTTAGGGGGGCGCAGAACACTGAAGCTTTCTTT.

The table lists this clonotype with many counts. The rearrangement links TRBV6-1 to TRBJ1-1, with D tentatively TRBD1 (6 bases). V dropped 1 base and J dropped 1 base, with 19 bases sitting between them. The CDR3 length is 18 residues. Germline-derived CDR1 and CDR2 are MNHNS and SASEGT. The CDR3 sequence is CASSEESGAFLKNTEAFF. DNA of the CDR3: TGTGCCAGCAGTGAAGAATCAGGGGCTTTCCTTAAGAACACTGAAGCTTTCTTT.

This clonotype was found many times. This rearrangement joins TRBV29-1 to TRBJ2-1; D is unresolved. The CDR3 has 11 residues. Trimming cost V 8 bases and J 1 base, with 6 bases left between them. CDR1 and CDR2 from the germline V gene are SQVTM and ANQGSEA. The CDR3 nucleotides read TGCAGCCCCAAATCCTACAATGAGCAGTTCTTC. This encodes CSPKSYNEQFF.

The sample holds many counts of this clonotype. V usage is TRBV29-1 and J usage is TRBJ2-5; D perhaps matches TRBD1 (5 bases). CDR3 length: 14 amino acids. Per the germline V gene, CDR1 is SQVTM and CDR2 is ANQGSEA. V was pared by 3 bases and J by 2 bases, with 13 bases between. CDR3 in amino acids: CSVDQGQVQETQYF. The DNA of the CDR3 is TGCAGCGTTGATCAGGGCCAGGTTCAAGAGACCCAGTACTTC.

At least ten counts were recorded for this clonotype. This chain connects TRBV12-3 or TRBV12-4 to TRBJ2-2; D is possibly TRBD1 or TRBD2 (5 bases each). The CDR3 covers 12 residues. V was shortened by 6 bases and J by 6 bases, with 8 bases between the two germline ends. In nucleotides, the CDR3 is TGTGCCAGCAGCCTGGGGGCCGGGGAGCTGTTTTTT. This sequence encodes CASSLGAGELFF.

This clonotype was recorded many times. J is TRBJ2-3 and V is TRBV4-2, with 14 positions matching TRBD2. The germline CDR1 and CDR2 sequences are LGHNA and YNFKEQ. J lost 1 base, V lost 3 bases, and 0 bases had no gene match. This CDR3 spans 16 amino acids. CDR3 in amino acids: CASSQGLAGGTDTQYF. CDR3 in DNA: TGTGCCAGCAGCCAGGGACTAGCGGGGGGCACAGATACGCAGTATTTT.

In its sample, this clonotype was seen many times. The genes are TRBV20-1 and TRBJ2-5; D is unclear. The CDR3 sequence is 18 residues long. The germline gives CDR1 DFQATT, CDR2 SNEGSKA (reference sequence). V dropped 6 bases and J dropped 1 base, with 27 bases sitting between them. In DNA, the CDR3 is TGCAGTGCCAAGGGTCTGGCGGCCGAGACTTTGGGCCAAGAGACCCAGTACTTC. It yields the protein CSAKGLAAETLGQETQYF.

In its sample, this clonotype was seen many times. V is TRBV5-1 and J is TRBJ2-1; TRBD2 is a possible D gene (6 bases). The V gene's germline CDR1 is SGHRS and CDR2 YFSETQ. Trimming took off 3 bases at V and 3 bases at J, with 16 bases between the two ends. There are 16 residues in the CDR3. The CDR3 region has the DNA TGCGCCAGCAGCTCCTCGTGGGACTCAGGCTACAATGAGCAGTTCTTC. It encodes CASSSSWDSGYNEQFF. The variable domain in full, with the rest retrieved from reference TRBV5-1 and TRBJ2-1, is KAGVTQTPRYLIKTRGQQVTLSCSPISGHRSVSWYQQTPGQGLQFLFEYFSETQRNKGNFPGRFSGRQFSNSRSEMNVSTLELGDSALYLCASSSSWDSGYNEQFFGPGTRLTVL.

The table lists this clonotype with many counts. The rearrangement joins TRBV4-2 to TRBJ2-7; no definite D call. The ends were cut back, 5 bases at V and 4 bases at J, with 9 bases in the middle. CDR3 length: 12 amino acids. Germline CDR1 LGHNA, CDR2 YNFKEQ. CDR3 region: CASSRDGYEQYF. The CDR3 DNA reads TGTGCCAGCAGCAGAGACGGTTACGAGCAGTACTTC.